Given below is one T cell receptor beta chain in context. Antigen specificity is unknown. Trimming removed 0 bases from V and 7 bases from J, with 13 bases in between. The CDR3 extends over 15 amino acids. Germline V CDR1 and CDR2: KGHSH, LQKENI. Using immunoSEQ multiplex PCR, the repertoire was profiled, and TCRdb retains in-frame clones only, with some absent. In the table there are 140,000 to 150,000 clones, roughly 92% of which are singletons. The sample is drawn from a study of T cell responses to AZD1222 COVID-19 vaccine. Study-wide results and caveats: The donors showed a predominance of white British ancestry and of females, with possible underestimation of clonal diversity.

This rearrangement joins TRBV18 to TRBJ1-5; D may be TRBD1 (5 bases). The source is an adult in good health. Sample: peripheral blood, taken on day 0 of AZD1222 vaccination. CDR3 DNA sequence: TGTGCCAGCTCACCACCGGAAGGGGCACAACAGCCCCAGCATTTT. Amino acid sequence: CASSPPEGAQQPQHF.